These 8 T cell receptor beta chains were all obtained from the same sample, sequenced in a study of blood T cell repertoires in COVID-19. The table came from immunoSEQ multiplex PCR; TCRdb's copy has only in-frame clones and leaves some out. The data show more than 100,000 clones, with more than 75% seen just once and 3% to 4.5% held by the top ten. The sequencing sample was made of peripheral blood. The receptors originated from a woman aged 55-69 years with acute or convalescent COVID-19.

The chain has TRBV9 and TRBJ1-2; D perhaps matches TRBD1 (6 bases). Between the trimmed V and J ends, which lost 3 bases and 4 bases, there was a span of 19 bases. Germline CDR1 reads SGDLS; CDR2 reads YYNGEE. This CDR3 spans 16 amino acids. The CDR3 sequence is CASSAGTGSLSYGYTF. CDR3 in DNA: TGTGCCAGCAGCGCGGGAACAGGGAGCTTGTCCTATGGCTACACCTTC.

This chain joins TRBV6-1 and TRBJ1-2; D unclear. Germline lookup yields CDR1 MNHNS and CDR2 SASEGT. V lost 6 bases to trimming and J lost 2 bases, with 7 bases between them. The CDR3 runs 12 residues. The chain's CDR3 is CASSEGNYGYTF. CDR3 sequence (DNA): TGTGCCAGCAGCGAGGGCAACTATGGCTACACCTTC.

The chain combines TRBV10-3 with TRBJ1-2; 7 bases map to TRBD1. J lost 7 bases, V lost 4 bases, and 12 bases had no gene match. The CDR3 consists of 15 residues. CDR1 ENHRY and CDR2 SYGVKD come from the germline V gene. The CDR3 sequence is CAISGTSKTGSGYTF. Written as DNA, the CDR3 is TGTGCCATCAGTGGTACCTCCAAGACAGGGTCTGGCTACACCTTC.

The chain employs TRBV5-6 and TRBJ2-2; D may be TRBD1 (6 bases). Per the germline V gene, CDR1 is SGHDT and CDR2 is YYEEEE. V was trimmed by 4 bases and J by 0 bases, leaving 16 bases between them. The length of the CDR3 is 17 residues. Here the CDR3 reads CASSEGLGQANTGELFF. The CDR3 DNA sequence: TGTGCCAGCAGCGAAGGCCTGGGACAAGCGAACACCGGGGAGCTGTTTTTT.

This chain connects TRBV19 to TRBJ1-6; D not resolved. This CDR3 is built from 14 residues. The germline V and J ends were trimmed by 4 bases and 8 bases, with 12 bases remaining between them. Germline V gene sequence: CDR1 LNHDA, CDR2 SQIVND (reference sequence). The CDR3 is CASSKGRDDSPLHF. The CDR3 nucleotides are TGTGCCAGTAGTAAAGGGAGAGATGATTCACCCCTCCACTTT. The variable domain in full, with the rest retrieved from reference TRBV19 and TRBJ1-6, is DGGITQSPKYLFRKEGQNVTLSCEQNLNHDAMYWYRQDPGQGLRLIYYSQIVNDFQKGDIAEGYSVSREKKESFPLTVTSAQKNPTAFYLCASSKGRDDSPLHFGNGTRLTVT.

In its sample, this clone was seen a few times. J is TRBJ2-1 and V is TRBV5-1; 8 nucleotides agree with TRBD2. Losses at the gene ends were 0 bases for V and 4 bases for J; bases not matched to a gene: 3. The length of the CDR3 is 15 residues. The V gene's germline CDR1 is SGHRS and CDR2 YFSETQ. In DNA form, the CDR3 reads TGCGCCAGCAGCTTGGCGGTAGCGGGGTACAATGAGCAGTTCTTC. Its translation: CASSLAVAGYNEQFF.

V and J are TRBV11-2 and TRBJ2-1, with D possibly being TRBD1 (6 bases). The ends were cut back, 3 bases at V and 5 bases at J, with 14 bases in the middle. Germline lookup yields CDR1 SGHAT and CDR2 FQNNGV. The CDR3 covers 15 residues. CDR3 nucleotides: TGTGCCAGCAGCTTTCTGGGACAAAGGAACAATGAGCAGTTCTTC. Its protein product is CASSFLGQRNNEQFF.

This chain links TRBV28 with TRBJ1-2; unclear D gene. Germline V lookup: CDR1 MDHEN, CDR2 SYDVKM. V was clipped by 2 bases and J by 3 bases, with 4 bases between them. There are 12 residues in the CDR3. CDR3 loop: CASSLSDYGYTF. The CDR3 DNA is TGTGCCAGCAGTTTAAGCGACTATGGCTACACCTTC.